The 32 T cell receptor beta chains reported below all come from one sample, sequenced in a study of beta chain features in type 1 diabetes. The investigators reverse transcribed all of the isolated RNA, so they sequenced expressed TCRB transcripts. Using immunoSEQ multiplex PCR, the repertoire was profiled, and TCRdb retains in-frame clones only, with some absent. The table has under 300,000 clones, roughly 8% seen once. Sequencing used central memory CD4+ T cells from blood. The receptor source for this set is a woman aged 18 to 35 in good health.

The rearrangement links TRBV5-1 to TRBJ1-6; 9 bases match TRBD1. This CDR3 comprises 16 residues. Germline CDR1 reads SGHRS; CDR2 reads YFSETQ. J was trimmed by 10 bases and V by 0 bases; bases with no gene match: 8. CDR3 DNA: TGCGCCAGCAGCTTGGGACAGGGGGTTTTAGAATCACCCCTCCACTTT. Translating it yields CASSLGQGVLESPLHF.

At least ten counts were recorded for this clone. This chain uses TRBV14 with TRBJ2-7; possible D gene TRBD1, 6 bases. The V gene lost 6 bases and the J gene lost 4 bases, with 16 bases spanning the gap. This CDR3 spans 14 amino acids. The germline V gene encodes CDR1 SGHDN and CDR2 FVKESK. CDR3 loop: CASSRRARGYEQYF. CDR3 sequence (DNA): TGTGCCAGCAGTCGACGGGCCAGGGGATACGAGCAGTACTTC.

The chain combines TRBV27 with TRBJ1-2, with D possibly matching TRBD1 (6 bases). Germline V gives CDR1 MNHEY, CDR2 SMNVEV (reference sequence). The CDR3 has 13 amino acids. V lost 6 bases and J 12 bases, leaving 20 bases between the germline ends. CDR3 in amino acids: CASRPTIWGANTF. The CDR3 nucleotides are TGTGCCAGCAGACCCACTATCTGGGGGGCCAACACCTTC.

The chain links TRBV30 to TRBJ2-2; D remains unclear. V lost 4 bases and J lost 13, with 13 bases in between. This CDR3 is 11 amino acids long. Germline CDR1 reads GTSNPN; CDR2 reads SVGIG (reference sequence). CDR3 protein: CAWTSELGLFF. The CDR3 bases are TGTGCCTGGACATCGGAGTTGGGGCTGTTTTTT.

There are a few counts of this clone. The CDR3 loop is CASKGEGEKLFF. For the CDR3, the DNA is TGTGCCAGCAAGGGGGAAGGAGAAAAACTGTTTTTT. The chain employs TRBV2 and TRBJ1-4; a weak D match, TRBD1 (6 bases). V was trimmed by 7 bases and J by 8 bases, leaving 11 bases between them. CDR1 and CDR2 (germline): SNHLY, FYNNEI. The CDR3 is made up of 12 amino acids.

This clone has more than one count but fewer than ten. The rearrangement links TRBV11-2 to TRBJ1-1; no reliable D call. The ends were cut back, 0 bases at V and 5 bases at J, with 10 bases in the middle. This CDR3 is built from 14 residues. Germline V gene sequence: CDR1 SGHAT, CDR2 FQNNGV. CDR3 nucleotides: TGTGCCAGCAGCTTAGATGGTGAAGGAACTGAAGCTTTCTTT. Protein: CASSLDGEGTEAFF.

This clone was picked up a small number of times. V is TRBV9 and J is TRBJ2-2; TRBD2 agrees at 7 bases. Germline V gene sequence: CDR1 SGDLS, CDR2 YYNGEE. This CDR3 has 15 residues. Trimming removed 3 bases from V and 5 bases from J; junction bases left unmatched: 7. CDR3 nucleotide sequence: TGTGCCAGCAGCGGGACTAGGGTGGGGACCGGGGAGCTGTTTTTT. It is translated as CASSGTRVGTGELFF.

V and J are TRBV7-9 and TRBJ1-4; 8 bases align to TRBD1. Trimming removed 6 bases from V and 8 bases from J; junction bases left unmatched: 8. CDR3 length: 14 residues. The germline CDR1 and CDR2 sequences are SEHNR and FQNEAQ (reference sequence). The CDR3 region has the DNA TGTGCCAGCAGTGGGGACAGGTCGTTAGAAAAACTGTTTTTT. This gives the protein CASSGDRSLEKLFF. The entire variable domain, with the rest obtained from reference TRBV7-9 and TRBJ1-4, is as follows: DTGVSQNPRHKITKRGQNVTFRCDPISEHNRLYWYRQTLGQGPEFLTYFQNEAQLEKSRLLSDRFSAERPKGSFSTLEIQRTEQGDSAMYLCASSGDRSLEKLFFGSGTQLSVL.

This clone was detected ten times or more. The V and J genes are TRBV28 and TRBJ1-2; 7 nucleotides line up with TRBD1. CDR1 and CDR2 from the germline V gene are MDHEN and SYDVKM. V dropped 7 bases and J dropped 2; count of bases not matched to a gene: 10. There are 15 residues in the CDR3. The CDR3 sequence: CASTHAGTANYGYTF. In DNA form, the CDR3 reads TGTGCCAGCACCCACGCCGGGACAGCGAACTATGGCTACACCTTC.

The chain uses TRBV7-9 and TRBJ1-3; unclear D gene. Germline V CDR1 and CDR2: SEHNR, FQNEAQ (reference sequence). Trimming left V 8 bases short and J 1 base short, with 12 bases between. This CDR3 comprises 14 residues. The DNA for the CDR3 is TGTGCCAGCTCACACGGGAAATCTGGAAACACCATATATTTT. Translating it yields CASSHGKSGNTIYF.

This clone came up many times. The chain is built from TRBV27 and TRBJ1-6, with D tentatively TRBD1 (6 bases). Trimming shortened V by 5 bases and J by 15 bases, and 14 bases separated the two germline ends. Germline V gene lookup returns CDR1 MNHEY and CDR2 SMNVEV (reference sequence). This CDR3 is 12 amino acids long. The CDR3 spells CASSLMQGLLHF. CDR3 in DNA: TGTGCCAGCAGTCTCATGCAGGGGCTCCTCCACTTT.

This clone has at least ten counts. The chain joins TRBV4-3 to TRBJ1-5; D uncertain. This CDR3 comprises 15 residues. V was cut by 0 bases and J by 5 bases, with 11 bases left in between. CDR1 LGHNA and CDR2 YSLEER come from the germline V gene. CDR3 nucleotide sequence: TGCGCCAGCAGCCAAGATACGTTCCGAGATCAGCCCCAGCATTTT. This sequence encodes CASSQDTFRDQPQHF.

This clone was seen a few times. V gene TRBV15 combines with J gene TRBJ1-5; no reliable D call. Trimming removed 6 bases from V and 3 bases from J, with 9 bases in between. The germline V gene encodes CDR1 LNHNV and CDR2 YYDKDF (reference sequence). This CDR3 has 13 residues. CDR3 DNA sequence: TGTGCCACCAGTTTCAATCTCAATCAGCCCCAGCATTTT. It translates to CATSFNLNQPQHF.

This chain connects TRBV7-9 to TRBJ2-2, with 10 bases fitting TRBD2. This CDR3 region has 15 residues. Germline CDR1 and CDR2: SEHNR and FQNEAQ (reference sequence). V was clipped by 5 bases and J by 7 bases; unmatched bases: 7. CDR3 nucleotides: TGTGCCAGCAGCCCGTTAGCGGGGGGTGGCGGGGAGCTGTTTTTT. Residues: CASSPLAGGGGELFF.

This clone occurred a few times. V and J are TRBV28 and TRBJ1-5, with 7 bases lining up with TRBD1. Germline loops: CDR1 MDHEN, CDR2 SYDVKM. The CDR3 runs to 11 residues. The CDR3 DNA reads as TGTGGAACAGGGGGCAATCAGCCCCAGCATTTT. This sequence encodes CGTGGNQPQHF.

The chain is built from TRBV29-1 and TRBJ2-7; tentatively, D is TRBD2 (6 bases). Trimming stripped 7 bases from V and 5 bases from J, with 12 bases between. The germline V gene has CDR1 SQVTM and CDR2 ANQGSEA. The CDR3 is made up of 11 amino acids. The CDR3 reads CSAAWGDEQYV. The CDR3 DNA follows: TGCAGCGCCGCGTGGGGGGACGAGCAGTACGTC.

The rearrangement uses TRBV7-2 and TRBJ1-4; tentatively, D is TRBD1 (6 bases). Trimming cost V 4 bases and J 7 bases, with 16 bases left between them. Germline-derived CDR1 and CDR2 are SGHTA and FQGNSA. This CDR3 region has 15 residues. The CDR3: CASSSGSGAGEKLFF. The CDR3 nucleotides read TGTGCCAGCAGCTCAGGGTCAGGGGCCGGTGAAAAACTGTTTTTT.

The chain recombines TRBV4-3 with TRBJ2-3; tentatively, D is TRBD2 (6 bases). The CDR3 sequence is 17 residues long. Germline V gives CDR1 LGHNA, CDR2 YSLEER. Between the trimmed V and J ends, which lost 4 bases and 0 bases, there was a span of 17 bases. CDR3 sequence: CASSPTGASVSTDTQYF. The CDR3, as DNA: TGCGCCAGCAGCCCTACTGGGGCTAGCGTGAGCACAGATACGCAGTATTTT.

This clone has just a few counts. The chain has TRBV7-9 and TRBJ1-1; D ambiguous. The CDR3 consists of 15 residues. Trimming cost V 1 base and J 2 bases, with 11 bases left between them. Germline CDR1 is SEHNR and CDR2 is FQNEAQ (reference sequence). CDR3 nucleotide sequence: TGTGCCAGCAGCTTAGGGTGGGGAGAAAACACTGAAGCTTTCTTT. It translates to CASSLGWGENTEAFF.

The chain is built from TRBV6-5 and TRBJ1-4; 7 bases are a match to TRBD1. V was clipped by 5 bases and J by 5 bases; unmatched bases: 5. CDR1 MNHEY and CDR2 SVGAGI come from the germline V gene. CDR3 length: 14 residues. CDR3 bases: TGTGCCAGCAGTCTAGGGGGCATAAATGAAAAACTGTTTTTT. Translating gives CASSLGGINEKLFF.

In its sample, this clone was seen a few times. The V call is TRBV30, the J call TRBJ1-5; D is possibly TRBD1 (5 bases). In germline, CDR1 is GTSNPN, CDR2 SVGIG (reference sequence). V lost 5 bases and J lost 6, with 20 bases in between. The CDR3 contains 15 residues. This chain's CDR3 is CAWPSPLGLLQPQHF. The CDR3 DNA reads TGTGCCTGGCCCTCTCCGTTGGGGCTACTTCAGCCCCAGCATTTT.

The chain recombines TRBV25-1 with TRBJ2-5, with D perhaps TRBD2 (7 bases). V dropped 6 bases and J dropped 1 base, with 15 bases sitting between them. The CDR3 has 15 residues. Germline V gene sequence: CDR1 MGHDK, CDR2 SYGVNS. CDR3 protein: CASSPWGGAQETQYF. The CDR3 DNA reads TGTGCCAGCAGCCCCTGGGGGGGGGCCCAAGAGACCCAGTACTTC.

In the case of this clone: This sample includes further DNA sequences coding for the same CDR3. The V and J genes are TRBV7-3 and TRBJ2-1; TRBD1 might be the D (5 bases). The CDR3 totals 11 residues. V shed 4 bases and J shed 7 bases, with 5 bases lying between them. CDR1 is SGHTA, CDR2 FQGTGA, per germline. CDR3 amino acids: CASSSGNEQFF. The CDR3 DNA follows: TGTGCCAGCAGCTCAGGGAATGAGCAGTTCTTC.

V is TRBV11-2 and J is TRBJ1-5, with D possibly TRBD1 on 6 matching bases. The CDR3 extends over 15 amino acids. The germline gives CDR1 SGHAT, CDR2 FQNNGV. The germline V and J ends were trimmed by 2 bases and 0 bases, with 8 bases remaining between them. The CDR3 reads CASSLQGYSNQPQHF. CDR3 in DNA: TGTGCCAGCAGCTTACAGGGGTATAGCAATCAGCCCCAGCATTTT.

This clone was found a few times. The chain employs TRBV21-1 and TRBJ2-1. TRBV21-1 is given as a pseudogene. The CDR3 spans 15 residues. The CDR3 DNA reads TGTGCCAGCAGCCCACCCAAGGAATTCCCCAATGAGCAGTTCTTC. Translating it yields CASSPPKEFPNEQFF.

In its sample, this clone was seen a few times. The chain carries TRBV18 and TRBJ2-7, with D uncertain. From germline, CDR1 is KGHSH and CDR2 LQKENI. V gave up 3 bases and J gave up 4 bases, with 13 bases separating them. The CDR3 runs 14 residues. As DNA, the CDR3 is TGTGCCAGCTCACCGGGTGGTTCAGCATACGAGCAGTACGTC. This gives the protein CASSPGGSAYEQYV.

This clone was detected only a few times. The chain joins TRBV28 to TRBJ1-5; D ambiguous. Per germline, CDR1 MDHEN and CDR2 SYDVKM. V was trimmed by 11 bases and J by 4 bases, leaving 12 bases between them. The CDR3 runs to 12 residues. In DNA form, the CDR3 reads TGTGCCTCTTGGGCCCTTAATCAGCCCCAGCATTTT. As protein: CASWALNQPQHF.

The chain combines TRBV11-2 with TRBJ1-3; D is ambiguous. CDR1 SGHAT and CDR2 FQNNGV come from the germline V gene. This CDR3 spans 16 amino acids. Trimming shortened V by 5 bases and J by 1 base, and 15 bases separated the two germline ends. The CDR3 is CASSPFFAGSGNTIYF. CDR3 sequence (DNA): TGTGCCAGCAGCCCCTTCTTTGCGGGATCTGGAAACACCATATATTTT.

This sequence joins TRBV27 and TRBJ1-2; a weak D match, TRBD1 (6 bases). The CDR3 covers 13 residues. The germline V gene has CDR1 MNHEY and CDR2 SMNVEV (reference sequence). The V end lost 3 bases, the J end lost 8 bases, and 13 bases lay between the germline ends. The CDR3 DNA reads as TGTGCCAGCAGTTTGGTACAGGGTTTCGGCTACACCTTC. Translated, it gives CASSLVQGFGYTF.

This clone came up a few times. The gene calls are TRBV21-1 and TRBJ1-6; TRBD1, as called in the table, went unchecked against the DNA. TRBV21-1 counts as a pseudogene. CDR3 length: 15 amino acids. CDR3 DNA: TGTGCCAGCAGCAAGTCGGGGACAGGGGATTCACCCCTCCACTTT. Its protein product is CASSKSGTGDSPLHF.

This clone has a count of ten or more. The chain joins TRBV9 to TRBJ2-2, with D unclear. CDR3 length: 16 residues. Trimming cost V 4 bases and J 1 base, with 14 bases left between them. CDR1 and CDR2 from the germline V gene are SGDLS and YYNGEE. CDR3 sequence (DNA): TGTGCCAGCAGCAGGAGCAGCAGAAAGAACACCGGGGAGCTGTTTTTT. As protein: CASSRSSRKNTGELFF.

This chain joins TRBV28 and TRBJ2-5; TRBD1 agrees at 7 bases. The V and J ends lost 4 bases and 3 bases, in that order; junction bases with no gene match: 5. The germline V gene has CDR1 MDHEN and CDR2 SYDVKM. The CDR3 length is 14 residues. The CDR3 is CASSYTGTEETQYF. The CDR3 DNA follows: TGTGCCAGCAGTTATACCGGGACAGAAGAGACCCAGTACTTC. Full variable domain (rest looked up from reference TRBV28 and TRBJ2-5): DVKVTQSSRYLVKRTGEKVFLECVQDMDHENMFWYRQDPGLGLRLIYFSYDVKMKEKGDIPEGYSVSREKKERFSLILESASTNQTSMYLCASSYTGTEETQYFGPGTRLLVL.